This passage covers 13 T cell receptor beta chains from one sample sequenced in a study of molecular identifiers for immune sequencing clone quantification. TCRdb itself ran the PCR reads through MiXCR, one entry per CDR3 protein. The table includes nearly 55,000 distinct CDR3 sequences, just over 35% detected once. Sample: naive CD8+ T cells from blood, with Jurkat cell RNA spiked in. Subset reported: FACS-sorted CD8+CD4-CCR7+CD45RA+ naive T cells. Receptor source: a human donor in good health. Some libraries in this study had Jurkat cell RNA spiked in.

This clonotype was observed a few times. The chain combines TRBV5-1 with TRBJ1-2, with D possibly matching TRBD1 (6 bases). This CDR3 contains 13 residues. V was clipped by 4 bases and J by 4 bases, with 11 bases between them. CDR1 is SGHRS and CDR2 is YFSETQ in the germline V gene. CDR3 coding DNA: TGCGCCAGCAGCCTGGACAGTTCCTATGGCTACACCTTC. Its protein product is CASSLDSSYGYTF.

This clonotype was detected a few times. The chain combines TRBV5-5 with TRBJ2-5, with D perhaps given as TRBD1 or TRBD2 (5 bases each). Germline CDR1 SGHKS, CDR2 YYEKEE (reference sequence). V was pared by 1 base and J by 2 bases, with 9 bases between. The CDR3 is made up of 14 amino acids. The CDR3 protein is CASSLWDGQETQYF. In DNA, the CDR3 is TGTGCCAGCAGCTTGTGGGACGGTCAAGAGACCCAGTACTTC.

In the case of this clonotype: Without the conserved terminal phenylalanine or tryptophan, this CDR3 likely stems from a read error. J is TRBJ2-5 and V is TRBV19, with TRBD2 as a possible D gene (6 bases). Germline CDR1 LNHDA, CDR2 SQIVND (reference sequence). The ends were cut back, 1 base at V and 5 bases at J, with 14 bases in the middle. This CDR3 is built from 15 residues. Here the CDR3 DNA reads TGTGCCAGTAGTATAGGAGGAGGGGCGCGGGAGACCCAGTACTCC. Translating gives CASSIGGGARETQYS.

This clonotype has a handful of counts. The genes are TRBV11-2 and TRBJ2-3; 8 bases align to TRBD2. V lost 5 bases to trimming and J lost 7 bases; unmatched junction nucleotides: 14. There are 16 residues in the CDR3. Germline V gives CDR1 SGHAT, CDR2 FQNNGV. CDR3 in DNA: TGTGCCAGCAGCCGTACCCCCAGCGGGAGATGGTATACGCAGTATTTT. Its translation: CASSRTPSGRWYTQYF.

This clonotype came up once. A read error may be the cause here, since a much bigger clone is one base away. The V and J genes are TRBV18 and TRBJ1-1; no clear D gene. The CDR3 is made up of 13 amino acids. Germline CDR1 KGHSH, CDR2 LQKENI. Trimming took off 2 bases at V and 7 bases at J, with 11 bases between the two ends. The DNA for the CDR3 is TGTGCCAGCTCACCAAAGTGTTCAGATGAAGCTTTCTTT. Residues: CASSPKCSDEAFF.

With regard to this clonotype: This may stem from a read error, because a much larger clone lies one nucleotide away. V is TRBV4-3 and J is TRBJ2-7; 8 positions match TRBD1. This CDR3 contains 14 residues. Germline CDR1 is LGHNA and CDR2 is YSLEER. In DNA, the CDR3 is TGCGTCAGCAGCCAAGGCAGGGGGCCCTACGAGCAGTACTTC. It specifies CVSSQGRGPYEQYF.

At least ten counts were recorded for this clonotype. The CDR3 sequence is CSVVGVDTGELFF. The CDR3 region has the DNA TGCAGCGTTGTGGGGGTGGACACCGGGGAGCTGTTTTTT. The chain joins TRBV29-1 to TRBJ2-2, with D possibly being TRBD1 or TRBD2 (5 bases each). Germline lookup yields CDR1 SQVTM and CDR2 ANQGSEA. Trimming took off 4 bases at V and 3 bases at J, with 9 bases between the two ends. This CDR3 region has 13 residues.

As concerns this clonotype: Here the CDR3 omits its conserved ending phenylalanine or tryptophan, so a read error is the likely source. The chain is built from TRBV11-2 and TRBJ2-5; no firm D call. CDR1 and CDR2 (germline): SGHAT, FQNNGV. This CDR3 spans 13 amino acids. Trimming cost V 3 bases and J 0 bases, with 5 bases left between them. DNA of the CDR3: TGTGCCAGCAGCTTCGGTTACCAAGAGACCCAGTACATC. The encoded protein is CASSFGYQETQYI.

This clonotype was observed a handful of times. The chain employs TRBV28 and TRBJ2-7, with D maybe TRBD1 (5 bases). V dropped 1 base and J dropped 1 base, with 11 bases sitting between them. Germline assignment: CDR1 MDHEN and CDR2 SYDVKM. This CDR3 region has 15 residues. The CDR3 is CASSLSQGLSYEQYF. The DNA of the CDR3 is TGTGCCAGCAGTTTATCGCAGGGTCTATCCTACGAGCAGTACTTC.

A single count supports this clonotype. V and J are TRBV28 and TRBJ2-7; 8 bases fit TRBD2. The length of the CDR3 is 15 residues. Trimming at V came to 3 bases and at J to 5 bases, leaving 9 bases not matched to a gene. Germline values: CDR1 MDHEN, CDR2 SYDVKM. Written as DNA, the CDR3 is TGTGCCAGCAGTTTCATAGCGGGGCCGGGCGACGAGCAGTACTTC. Amino acid sequence: CASSFIAGPGDEQYF.

As to this clonotype: The CDR3 does not end in the conserved phenylalanine or tryptophan, so this is likely a read error. The chain combines TRBV6-5 with TRBJ1-5, with D perhaps matching TRBD1 (6 bases). This CDR3 spans 16 amino acids. Germline-derived CDR1 and CDR2 are MNHEY and SVGAGI. The V end lost 5 bases, the J end lost 5 bases, and 19 bases lay between the germline ends. For the CDR3, the DNA is TGTGCCAGCAGTCCGATGGGGGGCAGGGGAGATCAGCCCCAGCATTAT. Its translation: CASSPMGGRGDQPQHY.

This chain joins TRBV6-5 and TRBJ2-7, with D unresolved. Per germline, CDR1 MNHEY and CDR2 SVGAGI. The CDR3 covers 15 residues. V was cut by 6 bases and J by 5 bases, with 20 bases left in between. In DNA form, the CDR3 reads TGTGCCAGCAGCCCCACCGACGCCGTCGCCCACGAGCAGTACTTC. Its protein product is CASSPTDAVAHEQYF.

This clonotype was counted once. The V call is TRBV27, the J call TRBJ2-7, with no clear D. V was clipped by 0 bases and J by 9 bases, with 12 bases between them. Per germline, CDR1 MNHEY and CDR2 SMNVEV (reference sequence). CDR3 length: 13 residues. CDR3 in DNA: TGTGCCAGCAGTTTATCAATCGCTGAAGGGCAGTACTTC. Its translation: CASSLSIAEGQYF.